The 6 T cell receptor beta chains given below trace back to one sample, sequenced in a study of T-cell memory formation after mild COVID-19. TCRdb re-analysed the 5' RACE reads in MiXCR, keeping a single row per CDR3 protein. The sample yields about 350,000 distinct CDR3 sequences, roughly an eighth seen once. The sample consisted of PBMCs or a T cell subset sorted from them (not recorded which). The receptors were sampled from a man aged 18 to 30 who had mild COVID-19 (a few samples of this study predate the infection). Cell type and time point are not known.

The chain recombines TRBV20-1 with TRBJ2-3, with D maybe TRBD2 (6 bases). This CDR3 region has 11 residues. V was cut by 4 bases and J by 6 bases, with 8 bases left in between. In germline, CDR1 is DFQATT, CDR2 SNEGSKA (reference sequence). CDR3 nucleotide sequence: TGCAGTGCTATCCTAGCGGATACGCAGTATTTT. As protein: CSAILADTQYF.

This clonotype has a count of ten or more. The rearrangement uses TRBV7-2 and TRBJ2-2; a possible D gene is TRBD2 (5 bases). This CDR3 comprises 15 residues. The V end lost 5 bases, the J end lost 1 base, and 11 bases lay between the germline ends. Germline CDR1 and CDR2: SGHTA and FQGNSA. The CDR3 region has the DNA TGTGCCAGCAGCCGAGTAGCGTGGAACACCGGGGAGCTGTTTTTT. This gives the protein CASSRVAWNTGELFF.

This clonotype was seen a handful of times. V usage is TRBV12-3 or TRBV12-4 and J usage is TRBJ1-5; a weak D match, TRBD1 (5 bases). V was shortened by 6 bases and J by 7 bases, with 28 bases between the two germline ends. The CDR3 has 18 residues. The CDR3 sequence is CASSLGGEAGALGQPQHF. Written as DNA, the CDR3 is TGTGCCAGCAGCCTGGGAGGTGAAGCTGGGGCCCTGGGACAGCCCCAGCATTTT.

The chain recombines TRBV5-5 with TRBJ2-3; possible D gene TRBD2, 6 bases. Germline CDR1 reads SGHKS; CDR2 reads YYEKEE (reference sequence). The CDR3 has 15 residues. The V and J ends lost 3 bases and 2 bases respectively, with 13 bases between them. CDR3 region: CASSWDWLSTDTQYF. The CDR3 DNA reads TGTGCCAGCAGCTGGGACTGGCTTTCCACAGATACGCAGTATTTT.

The V and J genes are TRBV7-2 and TRBJ1-1; TRBD1 agrees at 7 bases. Trimming at V came to 8 bases and at J to 4 bases, leaving 13 bases not matched to a gene. This CDR3 spans 15 amino acids. CDR1 is SGHTA and CDR2 is FQGNSA in the germline V gene. In DNA form, the CDR3 reads TGTGCCAGCGGACTACTAGGGGGCGCGAGCACTGAAGCTTTCTTT. Translating it yields CASGLLGGASTEAFF.

This clonotype showed up just a few times. V is TRBV5-1 and J is TRBJ2-2, with unresolved D. The CDR3 sequence is 15 residues long. CDR1 and CDR2 from the germline V gene are SGHRS and YFSETQ. The ends were cut back, 3 bases at V and 3 bases at J, with 12 bases in the middle. The CDR3 DNA sequence: TGCGCCAGCAGCTCACTTACTGGGTACACCGGGGAGCTGTTTTTT. Protein product: CASSSLTGYTGELFF.